The 9 T cell receptor beta chains below were found in one sample sequenced in a study of OX40 agonist ivuxolimab in advanced cancers. Repertoires were generated with immunoSEQ multiplex PCR, while TCRdb's copy carries only in-frame clones and drops some. The data contain approximately 91,000 clones, approximately 86% of them singletons. This specimen was CD4+ or CD8+ T cells sorted from blood, taken in a trial of the OX40 agonist ivuxolimab. The source is an adult with an advanced solid tumor such as melanoma, head and neck, liver or kidney cancer.

J is TRBJ1-2 and V is TRBV7-2; D perhaps matches TRBD1 (5 bases). Germline-derived CDR1 and CDR2 are SGHTA and FQGNSA. The ends were cut back, 5 bases at V and 3 bases at J, with 19 bases in the middle. CDR3 length: 16 amino acids. CDR3 nucleotides: TGTGCCAGCAGCCCAATCCCGAGGGACCGCTACTATGGCTACACCTTC. Its protein product is CASSPIPRDRYYGYTF.

The chain has TRBV5-6 and TRBJ2-7; D is perhaps TRBD2 (5 bases). V was clipped by 3 bases and J by 3 bases, with 19 bases between them. CDR1 and CDR2 (germline): SGHDT, YYEEEE. This CDR3 is built from 16 residues. The CDR3 DNA reads as TGTGCCAGCAGCTCCTACGTTGAGGGTTCCCTCTACGAGCAGTACTTC. This gives the protein CASSSYVEGSLYEQYF.

This clone was seen a handful of times. The chain has TRBV6-1 and TRBJ1-5; D unclear. Trimming shortened V by 8 bases and J by 4 bases, and 12 bases separated the two germline ends. This CDR3 is 13 amino acids long. CDR1 MNHNS and CDR2 SASEGT come from the germline V gene. The DNA of the CDR3 is TGTGCCAGCTCCTCCGGGCAGAATCAGCCCCAGCATTTT. Its translation: CASSSGQNQPQHF.

This rearrangement joins TRBV19 to TRBJ1-5, with a tentative D call TRBD1 (5 bases). Between the trimmed V and J ends, which lost 3 bases and 2 bases, there was a span of 11 bases. This CDR3 comprises 15 residues. The V gene's germline CDR1 is LNHDA and CDR2 SQIVND (reference sequence). This CDR3 reads CASSIWGFGNQPQHF. The CDR3 nucleotides read TGTGCCAGTAGTATTTGGGGCTTCGGCAATCAGCCCCAGCATTTT.

V is TRBV29-1 and J is TRBJ1-6; TRBD1 matches 8 bases. Germline CDR1 is SQVTM and CDR2 is ANQGSEA. There are 12 residues in the CDR3. Unmatched junction bases numbered 5, after V lost 6 bases and J lost 10 bases. CDR3 in amino acids: CSVQDRGSPLHF. The DNA of the CDR3 is TGCAGCGTGCAAGACAGGGGCTCACCCCTCCACTTT.

The V gene is TRBV30, the J gene TRBJ2-4, with 7 bases fitting TRBD2. The CDR3 runs 17 residues. CDR1 and CDR2 (germline): GTSNPN, SVGIG (reference sequence). Trimming cost V 2 bases and J 6 bases; bases outside gene matches: 16. CDR3 protein: CAWSPWGRGRRGNIQYF. The CDR3 DNA follows: TGTGCCTGGAGTCCTTGGGGGAGGGGACGACGGGGAAACATTCAGTACTTC. Drawing the rest from reference TRBV30 and TRBJ2-4, the complete variable domain is SQTIHQWPATLVQPVGSPLSLECTVEGTSNPNLYWYRQAAGRGLQLLFYSVGIGQISSEVPQNLSASRPQDRQFILSSKKLLLSDSGFYLCAWSPWGRGRRGNIQYFGAGTRLSVL.

The chain links TRBV28 to TRBJ1-2; D is possibly TRBD1 (6 bases). In germline, CDR1 is MDHEN, CDR2 SYDVKM. This CDR3 has 16 amino acids. V was trimmed by 8 bases and J by 4 bases, leaving 23 bases between them. In DNA, the CDR3 is TGTGCCAGCGGACGTGGGCGGGGGCCAATTCCCTATGGCTACACCTTC. Its translation: CASGRGRGPIPYGYTF.

This chain joins TRBV27 and TRBJ1-2, with 10 nucleotides matching TRBD1. Germline CDR1 MNHEY, CDR2 SMNVEV (reference sequence). The CDR3 is 15 amino acids. V lost 5 bases and J lost 2; bases outside the gene matches: 5. In DNA, the CDR3 is TGTGCCAGCAGTCCCTGGGACAGGGGAAACTATGGCTACACCTTC. It yields the protein CASSPWDRGNYGYTF.

This clone was counted once. The gene calls are TRBV9 and TRBJ2-5, with 7 bases fitting TRBD2. This CDR3 has 14 amino acids. After removal of 3 bases from V and 5 bases from J, the junction contained 7 bases not matched to a gene. The germline V gene encodes CDR1 SGDLS and CDR2 YYNGEE. The CDR3 nucleotides are TGTGCCAGCAGCGCCAGCGGGGTTCGTGAGACCCAGTACTTC. Its protein is CASSASGVRETQYF.